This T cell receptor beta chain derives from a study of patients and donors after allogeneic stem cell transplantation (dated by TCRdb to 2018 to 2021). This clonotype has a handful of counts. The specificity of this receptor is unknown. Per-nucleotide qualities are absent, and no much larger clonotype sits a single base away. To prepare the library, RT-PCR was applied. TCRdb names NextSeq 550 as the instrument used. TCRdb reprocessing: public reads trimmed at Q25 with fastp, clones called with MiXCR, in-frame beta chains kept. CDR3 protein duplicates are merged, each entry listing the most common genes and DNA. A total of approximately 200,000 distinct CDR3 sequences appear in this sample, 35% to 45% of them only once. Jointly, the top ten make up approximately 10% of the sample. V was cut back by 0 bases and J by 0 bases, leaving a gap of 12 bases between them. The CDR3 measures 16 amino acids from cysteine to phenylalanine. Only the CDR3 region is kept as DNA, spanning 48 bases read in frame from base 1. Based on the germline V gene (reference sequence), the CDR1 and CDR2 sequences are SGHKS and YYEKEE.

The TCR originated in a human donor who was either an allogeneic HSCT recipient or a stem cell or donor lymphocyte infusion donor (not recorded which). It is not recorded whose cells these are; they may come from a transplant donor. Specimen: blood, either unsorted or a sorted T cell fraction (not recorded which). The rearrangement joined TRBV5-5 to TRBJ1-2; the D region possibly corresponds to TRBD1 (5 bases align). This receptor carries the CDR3 CASSLVSGQANYGYTF. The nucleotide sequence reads TGTGCCAGCAGCTTGGTTTCCGGACAAGCTAACTATGGCTACACCTTC.